This T cell receptor beta chain was sequenced during a study of T cell changes during pregnancy in multiple sclerosis. This CDR3 has 15 amino acids. V trimming: 2 bases; J trimming: 0 bases; junction bases outside the gene matches: 4. The germline V gene has CDR1 SGHTA and CDR2 FQGTGA. The protocol was immunoSEQ multiplex PCR, while the TCRdb copy is restricted to in-frame clones and leaves out a portion. The sample lists 45,000 or so clones; approximately 91% were seen once. This clonotype was obtained from a female donor with multiple sclerosis, enrolled in a pregnancy study. The rearrangement links TRBV7-3 to TRBJ2-7; 7 bases line up with TRBD2. The sample taken for sequencing was PBMCs (not recorded whether the cells were cultured). CDR3 loop: CASSLSSGSSYEQYF. The DNA of the CDR3 is TGTGCCAGCAGCTTATCTAGCGGTAGCTCCTACGAGCAGTACTTC.